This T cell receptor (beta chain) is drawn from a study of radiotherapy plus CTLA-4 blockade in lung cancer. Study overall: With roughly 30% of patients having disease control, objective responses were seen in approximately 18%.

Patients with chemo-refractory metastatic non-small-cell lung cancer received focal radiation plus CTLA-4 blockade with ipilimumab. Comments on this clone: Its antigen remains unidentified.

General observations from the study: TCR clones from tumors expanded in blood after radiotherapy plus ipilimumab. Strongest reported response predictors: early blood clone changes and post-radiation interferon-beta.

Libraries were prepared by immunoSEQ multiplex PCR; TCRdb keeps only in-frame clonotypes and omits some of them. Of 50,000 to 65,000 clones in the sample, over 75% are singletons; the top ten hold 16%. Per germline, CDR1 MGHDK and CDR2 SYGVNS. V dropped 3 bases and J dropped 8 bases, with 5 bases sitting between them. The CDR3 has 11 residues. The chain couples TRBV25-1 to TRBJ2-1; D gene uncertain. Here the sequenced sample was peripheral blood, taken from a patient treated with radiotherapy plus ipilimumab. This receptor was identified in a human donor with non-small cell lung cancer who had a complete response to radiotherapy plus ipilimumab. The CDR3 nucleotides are TGTGCCAGCAGTGACAGGTATGAGCAGTTCTTC. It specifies CASSDRYEQFF.